The 9 T cell receptor beta chains in this list originate from one sample, sequenced in a study of CD8+CD57+ T cells in acquired aplastic anemia. Genomic DNA constituted the template upon which TCR beta VDJ and CDR3 profiling was performed. TCRdb used MiXCR to reprocess the reads, holding one entry per CDR3 protein. The sample lists 100,000 to 150,000 distinct CDR3 sequences, about 48% occurring once. Source material: sorted CD4+, CD8+, or CD8+CD57+ T cells (not recorded which) from PBMCs. These receptors originate from a human donor in good health, serving as a control.

This chain joins TRBV20-1 and TRBJ1-2, with a weak D call TRBD1 (6 bases). The CDR3 sequence is 14 residues long. The V gene lost 3 bases and the J gene lost 0 bases, with 11 bases spanning the gap. Germline V CDR1 and CDR2: DFQATT, SNEGSKA (reference sequence). Here the CDR3 DNA reads TGCAGTGCTAGGTACAGGGCAACTAACTATGGCTACACCTTC. Amino acids: CSARYRATNYGYTF.

DNA for the CDR3: TGTGCCAGCAGGGAGGCAGAGACCCAGTACTTC. Translating it yields CASREAETQYF. This chain connects TRBV7-3 to TRBJ2-5, with TRBD2 as a possible D gene (5 bases). Germline V CDR1 and CDR2: SGHTA, FQGTGA. The V end lost 6 bases, the J end lost 4 bases, and 6 bases lay between the germline ends. The CDR3 is 11 residues long.

This clonotype appeared once. The genes are TRBV20-1 and TRBJ2-3; the match to TRBD1 covers 8 bases. The junction had 6 bases not matched to a gene; V was cut back by 6 bases and J by 7 bases. The CDR3 is 12 residues long. Germline V gene data show CDR1 as DFQATT and CDR2 as SNEGSKA (reference sequence). CDR3 sequence: CSARQGKHTQYF. CDR3 in DNA: TGCAGTGCAAGACAGGGGAAACATACGCAGTATTTT.

This clonotype came up many times. This sequence joins TRBV20-1 and TRBJ1-2; unclear D gene. The germline V gene encodes CDR1 DFQATT and CDR2 SNEGSKA (reference sequence). The CDR3 length is 14 residues. The DNA for the CDR3 is TGCAGCCCTAGTACTCCCCGGTCGTACTATGGCTACACCTTC. The encoded protein is CSPSTPRSYYGYTF.

Concerning this clonotype itself: A read error may explain this, as a much larger clone is one base away. CDR3 coding DNA: TGTGCCTGTACCCGGGTTCCCTACGAGCAGTACTTC. Translating gives CACTRVPYEQYF. J is TRBJ2-7 and V is TRBV30; the D is unclear. The CDR3 is made up of 12 amino acids. The V gene's germline CDR1 is GTSNPN and CDR2 SVGIG (reference sequence). V lost 6 bases, J lost 2 bases, and 11 bases lay in between.

Note on this clonotype: This may come from a read error, since a much larger clone is one base off. The CDR3 here is CASGRSRQGNSNQPQHF. CDR3 DNA sequence: TGTGCCAGCGGTCGATCCCGACAGGGGAATAGCAATCAGCCCCAGCATTTT. The J gene is TRBJ1-5, the V gene TRBV24-1, with 8 positions matching TRBD1. CDR3 length equals 17 residues. J was trimmed by 0 bases and V by 11 bases; bases with no gene match: 14. Germline CDR1 and CDR2: KGHDR and SFDVKD.

This clonotype has just a few counts. An end of the junction differs from the germline gene, which may be a read error. The chain recombines TRBV2 with TRBJ2-7; 10 bases align to TRBD1. CDR1 and CDR2 from the germline V gene are SNHLY and FYNNEI. The CDR3 contains 15 residues. The CDR3 DNA sequence: TGTGCCACCAGTGGGGGACAGGGGACGACCTACGAGCAGTACTTC. Translated: CATSGGQGTTYEQYF.

This clonotype turned up a few times. The chain carries TRBV20-1 and TRBJ1-2, with 8 bases fitting TRBD1. The CDR3 is made up of 14 amino acids. Germline V lookup: CDR1 DFQATT, CDR2 SNEGSKA (reference sequence). V was pared by 4 bases and J by 6 bases, with 10 bases of the junction left unmatched. The CDR3 is CSATFSGGIDGYTF. The CDR3 nucleotides are TGCAGTGCTACATTTTCAGGGGGCATCGATGGCTACACCTTC.

This clonotype was counted a few times. The chain couples TRBV15 to TRBJ2-7; D is possibly TRBD1 (6 bases). Germline values: CDR1 LNHNV, CDR2 YYDKDF (reference sequence). This CDR3 is 14 amino acids long. V lost 0 bases to trimming and J lost 4 bases, with 10 bases between them. As DNA, the CDR3 is TGTGCCACCAGCAGAGATGGGGGCCGATACGAGCAGTACTTC. This encodes CATSRDGGRYEQYF. Full variable domain (remainder filled in from reference TRBV15 and TRBJ2-7): DAMVIQNPRYQVTQFGKPVTLSCSQTLNHNVMYWYQQKSSQAPKLLFHYYDKDFNNEADTPDNFQSRRPNTSFCFLDIRSPGLGDTAMYLCATSRDGGRYEQYFGPGTRLTVT.